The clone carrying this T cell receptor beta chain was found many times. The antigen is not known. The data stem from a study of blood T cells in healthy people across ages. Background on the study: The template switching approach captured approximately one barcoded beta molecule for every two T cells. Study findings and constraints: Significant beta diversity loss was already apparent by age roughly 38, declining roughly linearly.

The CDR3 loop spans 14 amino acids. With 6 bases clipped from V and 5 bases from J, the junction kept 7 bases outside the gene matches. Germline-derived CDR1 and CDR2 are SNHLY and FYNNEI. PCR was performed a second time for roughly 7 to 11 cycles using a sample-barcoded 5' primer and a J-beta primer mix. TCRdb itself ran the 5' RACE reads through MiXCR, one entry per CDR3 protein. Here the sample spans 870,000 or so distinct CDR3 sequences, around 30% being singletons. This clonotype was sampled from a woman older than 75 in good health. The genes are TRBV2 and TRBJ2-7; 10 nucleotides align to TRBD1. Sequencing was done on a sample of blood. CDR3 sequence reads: CASSERQGANEQYF. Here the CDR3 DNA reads TGTGCCAGCAGCGAAAGACAGGGGGCAAACGAGCAGTACTTC.